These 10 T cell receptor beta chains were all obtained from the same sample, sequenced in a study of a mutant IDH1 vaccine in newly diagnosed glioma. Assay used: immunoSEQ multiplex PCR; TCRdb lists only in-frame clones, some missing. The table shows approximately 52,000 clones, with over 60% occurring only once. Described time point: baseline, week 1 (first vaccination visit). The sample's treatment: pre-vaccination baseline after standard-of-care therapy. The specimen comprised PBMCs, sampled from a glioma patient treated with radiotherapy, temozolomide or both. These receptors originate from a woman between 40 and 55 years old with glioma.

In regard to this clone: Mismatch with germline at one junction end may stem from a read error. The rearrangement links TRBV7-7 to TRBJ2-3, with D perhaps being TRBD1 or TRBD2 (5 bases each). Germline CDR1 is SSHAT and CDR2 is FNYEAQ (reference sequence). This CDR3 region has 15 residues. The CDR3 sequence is CASSSGLGPLDTQYF. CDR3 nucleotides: TGTGCTAGCAGCTCAGGACTGGGACCCCTAGATACGCAGTATTTT.

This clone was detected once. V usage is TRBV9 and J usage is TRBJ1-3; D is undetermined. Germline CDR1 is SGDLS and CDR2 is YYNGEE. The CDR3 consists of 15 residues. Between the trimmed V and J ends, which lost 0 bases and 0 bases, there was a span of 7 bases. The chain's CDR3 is CASSVGTDSGNTIYF. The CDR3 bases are TGTGCCAGCAGCGTAGGGACTGACTCTGGAAACACCATATATTTT.

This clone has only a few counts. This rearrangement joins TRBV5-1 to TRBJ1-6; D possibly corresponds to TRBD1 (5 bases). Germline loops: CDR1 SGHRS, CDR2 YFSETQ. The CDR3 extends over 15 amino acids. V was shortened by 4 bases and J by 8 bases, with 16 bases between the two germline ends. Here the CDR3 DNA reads TGCGCCAGCAGCCTCCGGGACCTAAACGATTCACCCCTCCACTTT. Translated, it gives CASSLRDLNDSPLHF.

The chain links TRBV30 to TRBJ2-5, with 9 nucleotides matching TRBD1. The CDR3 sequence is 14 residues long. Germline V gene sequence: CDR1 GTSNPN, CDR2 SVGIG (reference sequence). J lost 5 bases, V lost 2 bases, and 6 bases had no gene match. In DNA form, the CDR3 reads TGTGCCTGGAGTAGGGGACAGGGATTGGAGACCCAGTACTTC. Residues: CAWSRGQGLETQYF.

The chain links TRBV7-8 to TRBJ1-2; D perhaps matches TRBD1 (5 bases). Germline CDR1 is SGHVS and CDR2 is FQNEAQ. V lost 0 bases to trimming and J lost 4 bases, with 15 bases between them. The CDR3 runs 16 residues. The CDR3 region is CASSLAAQGEVYGYTF. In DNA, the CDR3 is TGTGCCAGCAGCTTAGCGGCTCAGGGAGAGGTCTATGGCTACACCTTC.

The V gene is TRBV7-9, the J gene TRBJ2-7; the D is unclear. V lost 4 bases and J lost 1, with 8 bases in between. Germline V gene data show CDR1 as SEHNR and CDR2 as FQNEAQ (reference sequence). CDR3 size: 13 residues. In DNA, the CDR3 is TGTGCCAGCAGCTCACCCTCTTCCTACGAGCAGTACTTC. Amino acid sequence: CASSSPSSYEQYF.

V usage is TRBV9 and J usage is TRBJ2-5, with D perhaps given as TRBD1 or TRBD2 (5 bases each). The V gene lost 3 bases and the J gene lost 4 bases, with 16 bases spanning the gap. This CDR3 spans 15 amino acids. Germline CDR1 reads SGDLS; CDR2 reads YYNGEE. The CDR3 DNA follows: TGTGCCAGCAGCGCTGACGCCAAGAGGGGAGAGACCCAGTACTTC. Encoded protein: CASSADAKRGETQYF.

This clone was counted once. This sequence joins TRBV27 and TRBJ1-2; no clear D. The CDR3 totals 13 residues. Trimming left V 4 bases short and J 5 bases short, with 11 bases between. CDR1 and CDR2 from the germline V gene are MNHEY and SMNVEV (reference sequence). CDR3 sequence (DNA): TGTGCCAGCAGTTCCTCACAGCTTTATGGCTACACCTTC. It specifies CASSSSQLYGYTF.

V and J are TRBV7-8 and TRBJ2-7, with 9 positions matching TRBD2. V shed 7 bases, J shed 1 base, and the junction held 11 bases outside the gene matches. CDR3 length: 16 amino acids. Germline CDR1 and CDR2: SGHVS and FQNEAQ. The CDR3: CASTPLAGTNSYEQYF. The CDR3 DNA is TGTGCCAGCACCCCTCTAGCGGGGACAAATTCCTACGAGCAGTACTTC.

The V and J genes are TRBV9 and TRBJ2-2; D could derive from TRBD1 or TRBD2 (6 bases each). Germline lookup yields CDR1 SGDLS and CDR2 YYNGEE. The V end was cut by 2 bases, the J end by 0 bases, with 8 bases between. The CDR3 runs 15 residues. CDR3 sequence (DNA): TGTGCCAGCAGCGTCGGGGGCGCGAACACCGGGGAGCTGTTTTTT. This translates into CASSVGGANTGELFF.